This paragraph reports one T cell receptor (beta chain). Its antigen is unknown. The record originates from a study of cytomegalovirus exposure and HLA in healthy donors. Study results and limitations: A later analysis, which compared TCR beta chains of equal frequency, found the HLA-associated ones more clonally expanded. Follow-up analysis later connected one missense variant in DCLRE1C with trimming of TCR beta V- and J-genes. The authors enumerated over 150 TCR beta chains as linked to cytomegalovirus.

Use of 60 Vbeta and 13 Jbeta primers characterized the PCR. Profiling relied on immunoSEQ multiplex PCR, and the TCRdb table lists in-frame clones only, not all of them. This table has 170,000 or so clones, around four fifths appearing once. The sample was PBMCs. The TCR sequence derives from a woman aged 30 to 39 in good health and CMV-seronegative.

DNA for the CDR3: TGCGCCAGCAGTGGGACAGGGCTCAACGAGCAGTACTTC. Translating gives CASSGTGLNEQYF. This chain joins TRBV5-1 and TRBJ2-5, with 9 bases matching TRBD1. The J call could be wrong; TRBJ2-7 is a better fit for the DNA end. The CDR3 is made up of 13 amino acids. Germline assignment: CDR1 SGHRS and CDR2 YFSETQ.